This TCR beta chain was sequenced for a study of CD8 T cells in Susac syndrome. From blood CD8+ and CD4+ T cells, the TCR beta chain was sequenced. After extraction with the RNeasy kit, roughly 0.45 to 1 ug of the RNA was reverse transcribed using random hexamers. Multiplex immunoSEQ PCR targeted 54 Vbeta and 13 Jbeta TCR beta segments. TCRdb reprocessed the immunoSEQ multiplex PCR reads with MiXCR, giving one entry per CDR3 protein. The data contain hundreds of thousands of distinct CDR3 sequences, 93% of them singletons. Germline lookup yields CDR1 MNHEY and CDR2 SMNVEV (reference sequence). The CDR3 spans 13 residues. The V end was cut by 8 bases, the J end by 7 bases, with 18 bases between.

The clonotype comes from a human donor with multiple sclerosis. The sample comprised CD4+ T cells from PBMCs. The chain has TRBV27 and TRBJ2-7; perhaps D is TRBD1 or TRBD2 (6 bases each). In DNA form, the CDR3 reads TGTGCCAGCCAAAGGCAGCTAGGGGGGGAGCAGTACGTC. This codes for CASQRQLGGEQYV.